The 17 T cell receptor beta chains below all came from one sample that was sequenced in a study of T cell responses to AZD1222 COVID-19 vaccine. The assay was immunoSEQ multiplex PCR, and TCRdb's table has in-frame clones only and misses some. The profile shows about 150,000 clones, 82% of them singletons. The sample was peripheral blood, taken on day 0 of MenACWY control vaccination. These receptors all come from an adult in good health.

This clone showed up just a few times. V usage is TRBV20-1 and J usage is TRBJ2-2, with D hard to call. CDR3 length: 12 residues. Germline V gives CDR1 DFQATT, CDR2 SNEGSKA (reference sequence). V was pared by 3 bases and J by 8 bases, with 10 bases between. The CDR3 DNA reads TGCAGTGCTAGTATGATAACGGGGGAGCTGTTTTTT. It specifies CSASMITGELFF.

V gene TRBV5-8 combines with J gene TRBJ1-1, with unresolved D. Germline loops: CDR1 SGHTS, CDR2 YDEGEE. This CDR3 contains 11 residues. V was trimmed by 0 bases and J by 10 bases, leaving 7 bases between them. The CDR3 region is CASSLETTAFF. The CDR3, as DNA: TGTGCCAGCAGCTTGGAAACGACAGCTTTCTTT.

This clone turned up a few times. This CDR3 is also generated by other DNA sequences in the sample. This chain uses TRBV6-5 with TRBJ2-6; either TRBD1 or TRBD2 may supply D (5 bases each). V lost 3 bases and J lost 0, with 6 bases in between. CDR3 length: 15 amino acids. Germline V lookup: CDR1 MNHEY, CDR2 SVGAGI. In DNA form, the CDR3 reads TGTGCCAGCAGTTATGGGGGCTCTGGGGCCAACGTCCTGACTTTC. Translated, it gives CASSYGGSGANVLTF.

The chain recombines TRBV7-6 with TRBJ2-2; TRBD2 might be the D (5 bases). Trimming removed 0 bases at V and 6 bases at J, with 11 bases between. The CDR3 length is 15 residues. Germline V CDR1 and CDR2: SGHVS, FNYEAQ. CDR3 residues: CASSLARAVPGELFF. DNA of the CDR3: TGTGCCAGCAGCTTAGCGAGGGCAGTTCCCGGGGAGCTGTTTTTT.

This chain joins TRBV18 and TRBJ2-5, with 7 bases fitting TRBD2. The CDR3 runs 14 residues. The V and J ends lost 6 bases and 5 bases, in that order; junction bases with no gene match: 9. Germline V gives CDR1 KGHSH, CDR2 LQKENI. CDR3 in amino acids: CASSPTGGRETQYF. Here the CDR3 DNA reads TGTGCCAGCTCGCCGACGGGGGGTCGGGAGACCCAGTACTTC.

J is TRBJ2-5 and V is TRBV2; TRBD1 aligns across 8 bases. Germline values: CDR1 SNHLY, CDR2 FYNNEI. V shed 6 bases and J 2 bases; nucleotides not matched to a gene: 5. The CDR3 sequence is 14 residues long. CDR3 sequence (DNA): TGTGCCAGCAGCTCTTGGACAGGGCAAGAGACCCAGTACTTC. Amino acids: CASSSWTGQETQYF.

This chain uses TRBV6-4 with TRBJ1-2; no definite D call. The germline gives CDR1 MRHNA, CDR2 SNTAGT. This CDR3 is 14 amino acids long. The germline V and J ends were trimmed by 3 bases and 0 bases, with 8 bases remaining between them. CDR3 nucleotides: TGTGCCAGCAGTGAGGGTAATGCTAACTATGGCTACACCTTC. Translating it yields CASSEGNANYGYTF.

The rearrangement links TRBV7-3 to TRBJ1-1; 7 positions match TRBD1. Germline trimming cut 5 bases from V and 4 bases from J; bases unmatched to any gene: 10. Germline V gene lookup returns CDR1 SGHTA and CDR2 FQGTGA. This CDR3 has 15 residues. CDR3 in DNA: TGTGCCAGCAGCCTACAGACAGGGTCGGGCACTGAAGCTTTCTTT. Translated: CASSLQTGSGTEAFF.

The J gene is TRBJ2-1, the V gene TRBV7-9; TRBD1 matches at 11 bases. The CDR3 is 16 amino acids. Unmatched junction bases numbered 10, after V lost 5 bases and J lost 7 bases. CDR1 is SEHNR and CDR2 is FQNEAQ in the germline V gene (reference sequence). The CDR3 region is CASSHTPGQGGNEQFF. For the CDR3, the DNA is TGTGCCAGCAGCCACACCCCGGGACAGGGGGGGAATGAGCAGTTCTTC.

The genes are TRBV27 and TRBJ1-1; D possibly corresponds to TRBD1 (5 bases). The germline V gene encodes CDR1 MNHEY and CDR2 SMNVEV (reference sequence). This CDR3 spans 15 amino acids. The germline V and J ends were trimmed by 6 bases and 5 bases, with 19 bases remaining between them. Written as DNA, the CDR3 is TGTGCCAGCAGCTACTTGGGACCACTACAGACTGAAGCTTTCTTT. Its protein product is CASSYLGPLQTEAFF.

V usage is TRBV7-3 and J usage is TRBJ2-3; maybe TRBD2 (6 bases). There are 15 residues in the CDR3. CDR1 SGHTA and CDR2 FQGTGA come from the germline V gene. Trimming shortened V by 0 bases and J by 3 bases, and 10 bases separated the two germline ends. This CDR3 is CASSLTLGGTDTQYF. CDR3 nucleotide sequence: TGTGCCAGCAGCTTAACGTTGGGGGGAACAGATACGCAGTATTTT.

This clone was observed a few times. V usage is TRBV6-5 and J usage is TRBJ1-5, with D maybe TRBD1 (6 bases). Trimming took 7 bases from V and 4 from J, leaving 8 bases between them. The CDR3 sequence is 12 residues long. Germline assignment: CDR1 MNHEY and CDR2 SVGAGI. CDR3 loop: CASNRANQPQHF. The CDR3 region has the DNA TGTGCCAGCAACAGGGCTAATCAGCCCCAGCATTTT.

V and J are TRBV3-1 (or the pseudogene TRBV3-2) and TRBJ1-4; no clear D gene. Looked up from germline, CDR1 is LGHDT and CDR2 is YNNKEL (reference sequence). The CDR3 runs to 15 residues. V was trimmed by 1 base and J by 4 bases, leaving 10 bases between them. The CDR3 sequence is CASSQGIRVNEKLFF. The CDR3 DNA reads as TGTGCCAGCAGCCAAGGAATTAGGGTTAATGAAAAACTGTTTTTT.

The V gene is TRBV11-3, the J gene TRBJ2-1, with 8 bases lining up with TRBD1. Germline trimming cut 0 bases from V and 8 bases from J; bases unmatched to any gene: 0. Germline assignment: CDR1 SGHNT and CDR2 YENEEA. The CDR3 is 13 residues long. CDR3 nucleotides: TGTGCCAGCAGCTTAGAGACAGGGGATGAGCAGTTCTTC. Amino acids: CASSLETGDEQFF.

The CDR3 DNA is TGTGCCAGCTCACCGCCCGTTGGTCGGGGGCCTAACTATGGCTACACCTTC. This encodes CASSPPVGRGPNYGYTF. This chain connects TRBV18 to TRBJ1-2, with TRBD1 as a possible D gene (6 bases). Germline lookup yields CDR1 KGHSH and CDR2 LQKENI. This CDR3 comprises 17 residues. Between the trimmed V and J ends, which lost 3 bases and 0 bases, there was a span of 17 bases.

The chain is built from TRBV4-1 and TRBJ1-4; 7 bases fit TRBD1. CDR1 is MGHRA and CDR2 is YSYEKL in the germline V gene. J gave up 0 bases and V 1 base, and 2 bases lay outside the gene matches. The CDR3 is 16 residues long. The CDR3, as DNA: TGCGCCAGCAGCCAAGCCGGGACAGCAACTAATGAAAAACTGTTTTTT. This sequence encodes CASSQAGTATNEKLFF.

V and J are TRBV6-6 and TRBJ1-2, with TRBD1 matching 9 bases. Germline assignment: CDR1 MNHNY and CDR2 SVGAGI (reference sequence). J was trimmed by 2 bases and V by 6 bases; bases with no gene match: 10. The CDR3 is 16 amino acids. CDR3 protein: CASSPKETGGNYGYTF. DNA for the CDR3: TGTGCCAGCAGCCCTAAGGAGACAGGGGGAAACTATGGCTACACCTTC.